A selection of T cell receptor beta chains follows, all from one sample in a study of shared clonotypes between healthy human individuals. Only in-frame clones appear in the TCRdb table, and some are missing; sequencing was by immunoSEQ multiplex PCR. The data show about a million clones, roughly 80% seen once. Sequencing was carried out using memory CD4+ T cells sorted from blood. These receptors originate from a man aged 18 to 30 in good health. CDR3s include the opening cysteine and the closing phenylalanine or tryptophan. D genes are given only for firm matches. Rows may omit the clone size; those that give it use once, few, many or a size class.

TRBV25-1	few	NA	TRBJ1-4	TGTGCCAGCAGTGAATCCCGCCTTGCAACTAATGAAAAACTGTTTTTT	CASSESRLATNEKLFF
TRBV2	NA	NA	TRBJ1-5	TGTGCCATGGGGGGGCTCCAGAGCAATCAGCCCCAGCATTTT	CAMGGLQSNQPQHF
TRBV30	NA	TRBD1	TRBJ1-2	TGTGCCTGGAGTGTAGCAGGGGGTGAGGTTGGCTACACCTTC	CAWSVAGGEVGYTF
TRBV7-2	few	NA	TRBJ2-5	TGTGCCAGCAGCTTAGTCGTAGGGGAGACCCAGTACTTC	CASSLVVGETQYF
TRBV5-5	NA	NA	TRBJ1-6	TGTGCCAGCAGCGCTGACCTGAGCTCCTATAATTCACCCCTCCACTTT	CASSADLSSYNSPLHF
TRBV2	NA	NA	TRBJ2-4	TGTGCCAGCAGTGAAGCTCTGGGGCCACTAGCCAAAAACATTCAGTACTTC	CASSEALGPLAKNIQYF
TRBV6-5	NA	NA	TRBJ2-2	TGTGCCAGCAGCCCTAGGAGTCTCGGGGAGCTGTTTTTT	CASSPRSLGELFF
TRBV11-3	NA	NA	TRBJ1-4	TGTGTCGACGAGTGGGAGGCAGGCTTGGCCCCGTATGAAAAACTGTTTTTT	CVDEWEAGLAPYEKLFF
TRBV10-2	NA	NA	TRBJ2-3	TGCGCCAGCACCCTTGAGGGCGGGCGCACAGATACGCAGTATTTT	CASTLEGGRTDTQYF
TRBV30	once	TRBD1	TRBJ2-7	TGTGCCTCCGCGGGACAGGGTTACGAGCAGTACTTC	CASAGQGYEQYF
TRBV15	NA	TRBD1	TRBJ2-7	TGTGCCACCAGCAAGGGACAGAACCCCCTCCCCGAGCAGTACTTC	CATSKGQNPLPEQYF
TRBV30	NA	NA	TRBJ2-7	TGTGCCTGGAAGGGTAGCTACGAGCAGTACTTC	CAWKGSYEQYF
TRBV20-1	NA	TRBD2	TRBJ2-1	TGCAGTGCCACGACTAGCGGGAGTGAGTTCTTC	CSATTSGSEFF
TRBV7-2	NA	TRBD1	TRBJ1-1	TGTGCCAGCGCCCGGGTGGGACAGGGAAACACTGAAGCTTTCTTT	CASARVGQGNTEAFF
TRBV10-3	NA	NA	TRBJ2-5	TGTGCCACCATGAGGGAGCAGAGCCAAGAGACCCAGTACTTC	CATMREQSQETQYF
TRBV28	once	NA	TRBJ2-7	TGTGCCAGCAGTTTATCTTTGGGGATTCCCTACGAGCAGTACTTC	CASSLSLGIPYEQYF
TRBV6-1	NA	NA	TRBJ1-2	TGTGCCAGCAGAGGCAAAAACTATGGCTACACCTTC	CASRGKNYGYTF
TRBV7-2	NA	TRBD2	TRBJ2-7	TGTGCCAGCAGCTTAGAGGGCGGGAGAGCGGGTGAGCAGTACTTC	CASSLEGGRAGEQYF
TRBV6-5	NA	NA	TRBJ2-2	TGTGCCAGCAGTCCCGGGGGCCCTTACACCGGGGAGCTGTTTTTT	CASSPGGPYTGELFF
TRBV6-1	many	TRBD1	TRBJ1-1	TGTGCCAGCAGTGAAGCGACGGGCCAGGGACAGGAAGCTTTCTTT	CASSEATGQGQEAFF
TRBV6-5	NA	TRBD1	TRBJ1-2	TGTGCCAGCAGCCCAGACAGGGTGGCCTATGGCTACACCTTC	CASSPDRVAYGYTF
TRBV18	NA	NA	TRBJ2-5	TGTGCCAGCTCACAGGACAGCGGGGAGACCCAGTACTTC	CASSQDSGETQYF
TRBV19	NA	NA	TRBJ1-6	TGTGCCAGTACCCCCCGGGACACCGCATATAATTCACCCCTCCACTTT	CASTPRDTAYNSPLHF
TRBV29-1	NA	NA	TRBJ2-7	TGCAGCGTTGGCAGCGTCTCAGGCGAGCAGTACTTC	CSVGSVSGEQYF
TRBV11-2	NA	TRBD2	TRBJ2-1	TGTGCCAGCAGCTTAGATAGCGGGAGTGGGAGCTACAATGAGCAGTTCTTC	CASSLDSGSGSYNEQFF
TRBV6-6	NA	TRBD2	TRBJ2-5	TGTGCCAGCAGGAGTAGCGGGGTCGAAGAGACCCAGTACTTC	CASRSSGVEETQYF
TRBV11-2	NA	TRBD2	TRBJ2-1	TGTGCCAGCAGATTTAGCGGGGGGGCCATGGAGCAGTTCTTC	CASRFSGGAMEQFF
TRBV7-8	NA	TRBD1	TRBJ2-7	TGTGCCAGCAGCTTAGCGGGGACAGGGTCCTACGAGCAGTACTTC	CASSLAGTGSYEQYF
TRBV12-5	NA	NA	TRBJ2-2	TGTGCTAGTGGGGGGGCCCTCGGACCCCGTGAGCTGTTTTTT	CASGGALGPRELFF
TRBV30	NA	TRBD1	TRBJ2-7	TGTGCCTGGAGTGTACAACAGGGGGTCAACGAGCAGTACTTC	CAWSVQQGVNEQYF
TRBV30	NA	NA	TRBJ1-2	TGTGCCTGGAGTACAGGGACGGCTCTAGGCTACACCTTC	CAWSTGTALGYTF
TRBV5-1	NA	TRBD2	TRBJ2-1	TGCGCCAGCAGCTTGACTAGCGGGAGTGGGTACAATGAGCAGTTCTTC	CASSLTSGSGYNEQFF
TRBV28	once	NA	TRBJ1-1	TGTGCCAGCAGAACCTCCCACTCAGCTTTCTTT	CASRTSHSAFF
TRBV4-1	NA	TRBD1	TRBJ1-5	TGCGCCAGCAGCCATATTACAGGGGCCAAGAATCAGCCCCAGCATTTT	CASSHITGAKNQPQHF
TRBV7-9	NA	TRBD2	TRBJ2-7	TGTGCCAGCAGCTTGTCTAGCGGGGTCGGTGAGCAGTACTTC	CASSLSSGVGEQYF
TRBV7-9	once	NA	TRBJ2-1	TGTGCCAGCAGCGCCCGGGACGCCAGCTCCTACAATGAGCAGTTCTTC	CASSARDASSYNEQFF